This passage covers 3 T cell receptor beta chains from one sample sequenced in a study of shared clonotypes between healthy human individuals. The protocol was immunoSEQ multiplex PCR, while the TCRdb copy is restricted to in-frame clones and leaves out a portion. Here the sample spans more than 2,000,000 clones, roughly nine tenths being singletons. The sequenced sample was naive CD4+ T cells sorted from blood. Regarding subset: CD45RA+ positively selected. The source of these receptors is a man between 18 and 29 years old in good health.

The genes are TRBV7-2 and TRBJ2-7; 8 bases are shared with TRBD2. The V gene's germline CDR1 is SGHTA and CDR2 FQGNSA. The V and J ends lost 4 bases and 6 bases, in that order; junction bases with no gene match: 5. The CDR3 consists of 13 residues. The CDR3 coding sequence is TGTGCCAGCAGCTCCGGACTAGCCACCGAGCAGTACTTC. Translated, it gives CASSSGLATEQYF. Variable domain in full (rest from reference TRBV7-2 and TRBJ2-7): GAGVSQSPSNKVTEKGKDVELRCDPISGHTALYWYRQSLGQGLEFLIYFQGNSAPDKSGLPSDRFSAERTGGSVSTLTIQRTQQEDSAVYLCASSSGLATEQYFGPGTRLTVT.

The sample holds a few counts of this clone. The identical CDR3 is also encoded by other nucleotide sequences in the sample. V is TRBV6-5 and J is TRBJ2-5; D not resolved. The CDR3 runs 13 residues. V gave up 0 bases and J gave up 0 bases, with 2 bases separating them. Germline V lookup: CDR1 MNHEY, CDR2 SVGAGI. CDR3 residues: CASSYSYQETQYF. As DNA, the CDR3 is TGTGCCAGCAGTTACTCCTACCAAGAGACCCAGTACTTC.

V gene TRBV7-3 combines with J gene TRBJ2-1; 8 nucleotides match TRBD1. The V gene's germline CDR1 is SGHTA and CDR2 FQGTGA. The V segment lost 3 bases and the J segment 4 bases; nucleotides outside the gene matches: 8. The CDR3 is made up of 16 amino acids. The CDR3 spells CASSLRPGQVYNEQFF. In DNA, the CDR3 is TGTGCCAGCAGCTTGCGTCCGGGACAGGTTTACAATGAGCAGTTCTTC.